Listed below are T cell receptor beta chains from one sample, sequenced in a study of cytomegalovirus exposure and HLA in healthy donors. TCRdb's table, derived via immunoSEQ multiplex PCR, lists solely in-frame clones and lacks some. This table holds 150,000 to 250,000 clones, approximately 82% found once. The specimen sequenced was PBMCs. The receptor source for this set is a woman in her thirties in good health and CMV-seropositive. Both conserved end residues are part of each CDR3. Each record gives: V gene, J gene, D gene, clone size, CDR3 DNA, CDR3 protein. D genes are given only for firm matches. Not every row has a clone size; where given, it reads once, few, many or a size class.

v_call: TRBV6-5
j_call: TRBJ1-3
d_call: .
clone_size: .
cdr3_nt: TGTGCCAGCAGTTACGACCTGGGGGCTTCTGGAAACACCATATATTTT
cdr3_aa: CASSYDLGASGNTIYF

v_call: TRBV11-2
j_call: TRBJ1-2
d_call: .
clone_size: .
cdr3_nt: TGTGCCAGCAGCTTAGATCTAATGGTCACCGAGAGGGGCTACACCTTC
cdr3_aa: CASSLDLMVTERGYTF

v_call: TRBV9
j_call: TRBJ1-2
d_call: TRBD1
clone_size: .
cdr3_nt: TGTGCCAGCAGCGCGGGACAGGGGCTCCCATATGGCTACACCTTC
cdr3_aa: CASSAGQGLPYGYTF

v_call: TRBV13
j_call: TRBJ2-1
d_call: TRBD2
clone_size: .
cdr3_nt: TGTGCCAGCAGCTACACCGGGACTAGCGGGAAGAATGAGCAGTTCTTC
cdr3_aa: CASSYTGTSGKNEQFF

v_call: TRBV27
j_call: TRBJ2-1
d_call: .
clone_size: .
cdr3_nt: TGTGCCAGCAGTTCCCCGAAGGACCGGGACACACGGAGAGATGAGCAGTTCTTC
cdr3_aa: CASSSPKDRDTRRDEQFF

v_call: TRBV2
j_call: TRBJ2-6
d_call: .
clone_size: .
cdr3_nt: TGTGCCAGCAGCCCCGGGACATCAACTGGGGCCAACGTCCTGACTTTC
cdr3_aa: CASSPGTSTGANVLTF

v_call: TRBV25-1
j_call: TRBJ1-2
d_call: TRBD1
clone_size: .
cdr3_nt: TGTGCCAGCAGACCTTCCCGGGACAGAATATATGGCTACACCTTC
cdr3_aa: CASRPSRDRIYGYTF

v_call: TRBV27
j_call: TRBJ2-7
d_call: TRBD1
clone_size: .
cdr3_nt: TGTGCCAGCAGTTTGACAGGGTCTCCCTACGAGCAGTACTTC
cdr3_aa: CASSLTGSPYEQYF

v_call: TRBV27
j_call: TRBJ2-1
d_call: .
clone_size: .
cdr3_nt: TGTGCCAGCAAATGGGGCGGTGGGAACAATGAGCAGTTCTTC
cdr3_aa: CASKWGGGNNEQFF

v_call: TRBV5-4
j_call: TRBJ1-4
d_call: .
clone_size: .
cdr3_nt: TGTGCCAGCAGCTTGGCAGGAGAAAAACTGTTTTTT
cdr3_aa: CASSLAGEKLFF

v_call: TRBV9
j_call: TRBJ2-3
d_call: .
clone_size: .
cdr3_nt: TGTGCCAGCAGCGTCTCGACACGGGGGGATACGCAGTATTTT
cdr3_aa: CASSVSTRGDTQYF

v_call: TRBV6-5
j_call: TRBJ1-2
d_call: TRBD1
clone_size: .
cdr3_nt: TGTGCCAGCAGTTATATGACAGGGGTAGGCTACACCTTC
cdr3_aa: CASSYMTGVGYTF

v_call: TRBV6-5
j_call: TRBJ1-1
d_call: TRBD1
clone_size: .
cdr3_nt: TGTGCCAGCAGCCACGGACAGGGGAACGCTTTCTTT
cdr3_aa: CASSHGQGNAFF

v_call: TRBV28
j_call: TRBJ1-2
d_call: .
clone_size: .
cdr3_nt: TGTGCCAGCAGTGCTATCTACGGCTACACCTTC
cdr3_aa: CASSAIYGYTF

v_call: TRBV27
j_call: TRBJ2-7
d_call: TRBD2
clone_size: .
cdr3_nt: TGTGCCAGCAGTGGCCCAGCGGGAGGAAACGAGCAGTACTTC
cdr3_aa: CASSGPAGGNEQYF

v_call: TRBV19
j_call: TRBJ1-2
d_call: .
clone_size: .
cdr3_nt: TGTGCCACCTCGACAACATCGAGCTATGGCTACACCTTC
cdr3_aa: CATSTTSSYGYTF

v_call: TRBV30
j_call: TRBJ2-2
d_call: .
clone_size: .
cdr3_nt: TGTGCCTGGCAGAACACCGGGGAGCTGTTTTTT
cdr3_aa: CAWQNTGELFF

v_call: TRBV4-1
j_call: TRBJ2-7
d_call: TRBD2
clone_size: .
cdr3_nt: TGCGCCAGCAGTCGTCGGGAGGGCAGCTACGAGCAGTACTTC
cdr3_aa: CASSRREGSYEQYF

v_call: TRBV28
j_call: TRBJ2-1
d_call: TRBD1
clone_size: .
cdr3_nt: TGTGCCAGCAGTCTAGGGACAGGGGACCACAATGAGCAGTTCTTC
cdr3_aa: CASSLGTGDHNEQFF

v_call: TRBV9
j_call: TRBJ2-7
d_call: TRBD2
clone_size: .
cdr3_nt: TGTGCCAGCAGCGGCGGGGGTTCTTCCTACGAGCAGTACTTC
cdr3_aa: CASSGGGSSYEQYF

v_call: TRBV11-2
j_call: TRBJ1-4
d_call: .
clone_size: .
cdr3_nt: TGTGCCAGCAGCTTAGATCCAAATGAAAAACTGTTTTTT
cdr3_aa: CASSLDPNEKLFF

v_call: TRBV11-2
j_call: TRBJ1-5
d_call: .
clone_size: .
cdr3_nt: TGTGCCAGCAGCCGAACAGGATTCAATCAGCCCCAGCATTTT
cdr3_aa: CASSRTGFNQPQHF

v_call: TRBV20-1
j_call: TRBJ2-1
d_call: .
clone_size: .
cdr3_nt: TGCAGTGCTAGGTTGTATAATGAGCAGTTCTTC
cdr3_aa: CSARLYNEQFF

v_call: TRBV13
j_call: TRBJ2-7
d_call: .
clone_size: .
cdr3_nt: TGTGCCAGCAGCCACACCCGCAACTACGAGCAGTACTTC
cdr3_aa: CASSHTRNYEQYF

v_call: TRBV5-1
j_call: TRBJ2-7
d_call: TRBD2
clone_size: .
cdr3_nt: TGCGCCAGCAGCTTGCGGACTAGCGATCCCTACGAGCAGTACTTC
cdr3_aa: CASSLRTSDPYEQYF

v_call: TRBV28
j_call: TRBJ2-2
d_call: TRBD2
clone_size: .
cdr3_nt: TGTGCCAGCAGTCGTAGCGGGAGCCTCCCCGGGGAGCTGTTTTTT
cdr3_aa: CASSRSGSLPGELFF

v_call: TRBV6-6
j_call: TRBJ2-7
d_call: .
clone_size: .
cdr3_nt: TGTGCCAGCAGTCCAAACCGGGACACGCGCTACGAGCAGTACTTC
cdr3_aa: CASSPNRDTRYEQYF

v_call: TRBV4-1
j_call: TRBJ2-1
d_call: TRBD2
clone_size: .
cdr3_nt: TGCGCCAGCAGCCAAAATCTAGCGGGAGGATGGAATGAGCAGTTCTTC
cdr3_aa: CASSQNLAGGWNEQFF

v_call: TRBV14
j_call: TRBJ2-1
d_call: TRBD2
clone_size: .
cdr3_nt: TGTGCCAGCAGCCATAGGGCGGGAGGGAGGAGTGAGCAGTTCTTC
cdr3_aa: CASSHRAGGRSEQFF

v_call: TRBV5-6
j_call: TRBJ2-1
d_call: .
clone_size: .
cdr3_nt: TGTGCCAGCAGCTTGGCCAACCTATTCGCTTACAATGAGCAGTTCTTC
cdr3_aa: CASSLANLFAYNEQFF

v_call: TRBV6-1
j_call: TRBJ2-7
d_call: .
clone_size: .
cdr3_nt: TGTGCCAGCAGTGATCAGGGATTAACCTACGAGCAGTACTTC
cdr3_aa: CASSDQGLTYEQYF

v_call: TRBV29-1
j_call: TRBJ1-5
d_call: .
clone_size: .
cdr3_nt: TGCAGCGTTCCCGCCGGTGGAGGCAATCAGCCCCAGCATTTT
cdr3_aa: CSVPAGGGNQPQHF

v_call: TRBV6-6
j_call: TRBJ2-7
d_call: .
clone_size: .
cdr3_nt: TGTGCCAGCATCAAAATCCATGGCCTTGGGGCTAACGAGCAGTACTTC
cdr3_aa: CASIKIHGLGANEQYF

v_call: TRBV28
j_call: TRBJ2-7
d_call: .
clone_size: once
cdr3_nt: TGTGCCAGCAGTTTAGGAGAAGGTTTGAGCTACGAGCAGTACTTC
cdr3_aa: CASSLGEGLSYEQYF

v_call: TRBV2
j_call: TRBJ2-2
d_call: .
clone_size: .
cdr3_nt: TGTGCCAGCGGAACAGGGATTTTGACCGGGGAGCTGTTTTTT
cdr3_aa: CASGTGILTGELFF